The T cell receptor beta chain under discussion was sequenced for a study of persistence of HIV-infected CD4 T cells (dated by TCRdb to 2020 to 2021). The study in broad terms: The study isolated CMV- and HIV-1 Gag-responding CD4+ T cells from ART-treated individuals to examine antigen-driven clonal expansion of HIV-1-infected cells. Suppressive ART had been received by participants for a median of around eight years. Peripheral blood samples of up to roughly 180 mL were taken at multiple time points, with the exception of a couple of participants who underwent leukapheresis at a single time point. The clonality of all cells in each sorted population was assessed by TCRbeta sequencing, whereas the clonality of infected cells was assessed by proviral sequencing. Cross-participant TCR cluster analysis included about 8 participants for CMV and six or seven participants for Gag.

Read against the paper, the sample's treatment or condition label means: suppressive antiretroviral therapy. Lysates of CMV-infected fibroblasts were used at about 10 ug/mL for cell stimulation. Memory CD4+ T cells that did not respond, being CD40L-negative, CD69-negative and CD45RO-high, were sorted as memory populations depleted of antigen-responding cells. HIV-1-infected adults in whom suppressive ART had been started during chronic infection were enrolled as participants. For at least 4 years, the participants' plasma HIV-1 RNA had been undetectable, below 50 copies/mL. To be included, a participant needed positive CMV serology and a CD4+ T cell count above 400 cells/uL. Before stimulation, PBMCs were isolated using density centrifugation and then depleted of CD8+ T cells. CD8-depleted PBMCs were stimulated for about 19 hours with anti-CD28/CD49d costimulation, CD40-blocking antibody and enfuvirtide to prevent new infections. Cells were sorted on a Beckman Coulter MoFlo Legacy or XDP sorter, with propidium iodide excluding dead cells. Genomic DNA was extracted using the QIAamp DNA Mini Kit for samples with more than one million cells and using the Quick-DNA Microprep Kit for all other samples.

There are 14 amino acids in the CDR3, from cysteine to phenylalanine inclusive. Of all the DNA, just the CDR3 is kept, 42 bases in frame from base 1. The junction shows trimming of 3 bases on V and 7 bases on J, plus 12 bases between the germline ends. CDR1 MDHEN and CDR2 SYDVKM are derived from the germline V gene. The immunoSEQ hsTCRB assay version 4 in survey mode was used to sequence TCRbeta repertoires from genomic DNA. Genomic DNA was diluted to about 9.4 ng/uL, using up to 1 ug per sample for TCRbeta sequencing. Per the source publication's procedure: TCRbeta data analysis was done in ImmunoSeq Analyzer 3.0, and diversity was calculated on productive nucleotide rearrangements. Using the Immunarch R package, the improved Chao index served to estimate lower-bound TCR diversity and the Gini coefficient served to estimate clonality. When different nucleotide rearrangements encoded the same CDR3beta amino acid sequence, each rearrangement was treated as a distinct clonotype. TCRbeta sequences significantly enriched in antigen-responding cells relative to anti-CD3/anti-CD28-activated cells were identified by differential abundance analysis. GLIPH2 clustered TCRs by predicted peptide-MHC specificity, both within individual participants and across merged participant data sets. TCRdb's version of the immuneACCESS table is confined to in-frame rearrangements and falls short of the full clone set. An unresolved V gene accounts for under half of the shortfall where checked; the remainder is of unknown origin. That table gives V, J and clone size, and the DNA gave D and trimming. The sample has roughly 30,000 clones on record, approximately 78% of them singletons. The leading ten clones occupy 4% to 5% of the sample.

The research as a whole found: Because the TCR analyses were done in bulk, restricting them to just the rare CMV-responding cells that actually carried HIV-1 proviruses was not possible. Antigen-responding cells were enriched for expanded CDR3beta sequences that were degenerate, which suggests that CD4+ responses to CMV and Gag underwent convergent selection. Few individuals were included in the study, and only a limited range of antigens was tested. Significantly lower TCRbeta richness was observed in CMV- and Gag-responding cells than in anti-CD3/anti-CD28-responding cells, and higher oligoclonality was observed in CMV-responding cells than in CD3/CD28-stimulated and Gag-responding cells. Within the same sorted populations, how oligoclonal the TCRs were correlated with how oligoclonal the proviruses were.

About this clone itself: Its antigen remains unidentified. One base away there is no much larger clone; base qualities are not given.

The chain was built from TRBV28 and TRBJ1-4; perhaps TRBD1 is the D gene, with 5 bases matching. Sequenced material: CD4+ T cells sorted from PBMCs after approximately 18-hour stimulation, taken from a patient who received antiretroviral therapy. The cell subset or site label on this specimen signifies: CD40L-CD69- CD45RO-high memory CD4 T cells not responding to CMV lysate. This TCR was recovered from an adult man with HIV who was CMV-seropositive. The CDR3: CASSLTGVIEKLFF. The nucleotides read TGTGCCAGCAGTTTGACGGGGGTCATTGAAAAACTGTTTTTT.